The rows below give T cell receptor beta chains drawn from one sample of a study of blood T cell repertoires in COVID-19. Libraries were prepared by immunoSEQ multiplex PCR; TCRdb keeps only in-frame clonotypes and omits some of them. The profile shows approximately 50,000 clones, around 78% of them singletons. Input material: peripheral blood. The origin of the receptors is a human donor in a cohort sampled during active COVID-19. The CDR3 runs from the conserved cysteine through the conserved F or W. A D gene is named only where the DNA matches it firmly. The size entry is marked missing in some rows and otherwise reads once, few, many or a size class.

v_gene,d_gene,abundance,len,j_gene,CDR3nt,CDR3aa
TRBV19,TRBD2,once,16,TRBJ2-2,TGTGCCAGTAAACCCAACGGGGGGGGAGGCACCGGGGAGCTGTTTTTT,CASKPNGGGGTGELFF
TRBV24-1,.,.,16,TRBJ2-5,TGTGCCACCAGTGATTTGAGGAGAGGGGGGGAAGAGACCCAGTACTTC,CATSDLRRGGEETQYF
TRBV24-1,.,few,14,TRBJ1-5,TGTGCCACCAGTGTTTCGGCGTCGGGTCAGCCCCAGCATTTT,CATSVSASGQPQHF
TRBV6-6,.,.,15,TRBJ2-1,TGTGCCAGCAGGGAGTATCAGGGGGGCTCCAATGAGCAGTTCTTC,CASREYQGGSNEQFF
TRBV5-6,.,.,13,TRBJ1-2,TGTGCCAGCAGCTTGCAAGGGGGGGATGGCTACACCTTC,CASSLQGGDGYTF
TRBV2,TRBD1,.,15,TRBJ2-2,TGTGCCAGCAGTGAGTTAGGACAGGTAGCCGGGGAGCTGTTTTTT,CASSELGQVAGELFF
TRBV19,TRBD1,.,16,TRBJ1-6,TGTGCCAGTAGTATTCGGGGGACAGAGTTTTTTTCACCCCTCCACTTT,CASSIRGTEFFSPLHF
TRBV7-2,.,.,16,TRBJ2-2,TGTGCCAGCAGCTTTCTCTCAGGAAACAGGGCCGGGGAGCTGTTTTTT,CASSFLSGNRAGELFF
TRBV7-9,TRBD2,.,13,TRBJ2-7,TGTGCCAGCAGCCCGGGAGGGGCCTACGAGCAGTACTTC,CASSPGGAYEQYF
TRBV27,.,.,19,TRBJ2-6,TGTGCCAGCAGCGCAGGGTGGAGCAGAGCCCTCTCTGGGGCCAACGTCCTGACTTTC,CASSAGWSRALSGANVLTF
TRBV5-6,.,.,16,TRBJ2-7,TGTGCCAGCAGCGTAACTCAGACAGATAGAGCCTACGAGCAGTACTTC,CASSVTQTDRAYEQYF